What follows are 7 T cell receptor beta chains derived from one specimen sequenced in a study of T-cell reconstitution after alpha-beta-depleted transplantation in children. The TCRbeta library was prepared with unique molecular identifiers. From the PCR reads, TCRdb called clonotypes with MiXCR, one entry per CDR3 protein. Among 490,000 or so distinct CDR3 sequences listed, around 12% were seen once. The sequenced sample was PBMCs from the stem cell graft donor, obtained from the stem cell graft. The receptor source for this set is a human donor who donated a stem cell graft to a child with combined immunodeficiency.

The chain is built from TRBV10-3 and TRBJ1-2; weak D call: TRBD1 (6 bases). CDR1 and CDR2 from the germline V gene are ENHRY and SYGVKD. CDR3 length equals 15 residues. V lost 3 bases and J lost 8, with 19 bases in between. The CDR3 DNA is TGTGCCATCAGTGATCGGCCAGGGGCGGCTGGGGGCTACACCTTC. Its translation: CAISDRPGAAGGYTF.

With respect to this clonotype: A much larger clonotype is one base distant, so this may be a read error. The genes are TRBV28 and TRBJ2-7; 9 bases match TRBD1. CDR1 and CDR2 from the germline V gene are MDHEN and SYDVKM. The CDR3 is 17 amino acids. The DNA for the CDR3 is TGTGCCAGCACCACTAGAAGGGCCGGGACAGGGATCTACGAGGAGTACTTC. Its protein product is CASTTRRAGTGIYEEYF.

Only a few counts were recorded for this clonotype. As the CDR3 is not closed by the conserved phenylalanine or tryptophan, this likely results from a read error. No DNA is shown, since the ends of the CDR3 on it are uncertain; the CDR3 is the one TCRdb lists. The V gene is TRBV28, the J gene TRBJ2-7; the table's D call, TRBD1, was not checked against the DNA. The CDR3 spans 12 amino acids, including both terminal residues. The germline V gene has CDR1 MDHEN and CDR2 SYDVKM. This CDR3 reads CASSSPWYSTIL.

The chain combines TRBV2 with TRBJ1-2; 8 bases map to TRBD1. Trimming cost V 2 bases and J 4 bases; bases outside gene matches: 6. Germline V gene sequence: CDR1 SNHLY, CDR2 FYNNEI. CDR3 length: 15 amino acids. CDR3 amino acids: CASSETRTGIYGYTF. The CDR3 region has the DNA TGTGCCAGCAGTGAAACGCGGACAGGGATCTATGGCTACACCTTC.

This chain links TRBV7-2 with TRBJ2-1, with 10 positions matching TRBD2. The CDR3 extends over 15 amino acids. Germline CDR1 and CDR2: SGHTA and FQGNSA. J gave up 9 bases and V 1 base, and 6 bases lay outside the gene matches. CDR3 loop: CASSLGLAGDTEQFF. CDR3 nucleotides: TGTGCCAGCAGCTTAGGCCTAGCGGGAGATACTGAGCAGTTCTTC. Full variable domain (missing parts from reference TRBV7-2 and TRBJ2-1): GAGVSQSPSNKVTEKGKDVELRCDPISGHTALYWYRQSLGQGLEFLIYFQGNSAPDKSGLPSDRFSAERTGGSVSTLTIQRTQQEDSAVYLCASSLGLAGDTEQFFGPGTRLTVL.

This clonotype was seen a handful of times. J is TRBJ2-5 and V is TRBV20-1, with unresolved D. Germline CDR1 reads DFQATT; CDR2 reads SNEGSKA (reference sequence). The germline V and J ends were trimmed by 0 bases and 5 bases, with 19 bases remaining between them. The CDR3 covers 16 residues. As DNA, the CDR3 is TGCAGTGCTAGAGAGCTGGGAAAACCTGGGTTGGAGACCCAGTACTTC. Translating gives CSARELGKPGLETQYF.

This clonotype was detected only a few times. The genes are TRBV7-9 and TRBJ2-5; TRBD1 aligns across 8 bases. CDR3 length: 16 residues. The germline CDR1 and CDR2 sequences are SEHNR and FQNEAQ (reference sequence). V lost 5 bases, J lost 1 base, and 9 bases stayed unmatched. CDR3 DNA sequence: TGTGCCAGCAGCCGCGGACAGGGACTCACCCAAGAGACCCAGTACTTC. The encoded protein is CASSRGQGLTQETQYF. Complete variable domain (other parts from reference TRBV7-9 and TRBJ2-5): DTGVSQNPRHKITKRGQNVTFRCDPISEHNRLYWYRQTLGQGPEFLTYFQNEAQLEKSRLLSDRFSAERPKGSFSTLEIQRTEQGDSAMYLCASSRGQGLTQETQYFGPGTRLLVL.